This entry lists 27 T cell receptor beta chains sequenced from one sample in a study of human T cells and chemical hapten exposure. A single record per CDR3 protein comes from TCRdb applying MiXCR to the RACE reads. The sample yields about 68,000 distinct CDR3 sequences, 11% seen once. Time point defined: pre-sensitization, week 0. Documented treatment: therapeutic diphenylcyclopropenone sensitization with weekly scalp DPC. Sequences were derived from whole blood, sampled in connection with sensitization to the hapten diphenylcyclopropenone (DPC). These receptors were obtained from a woman between 45 and 65 years old with alopecia areata. Some clones in this sample may be carry-over from other donors' samples.

This clonotype has at least ten counts. The chain employs TRBV7-9 and TRBJ2-7, with D uncertain. Per the germline V gene, CDR1 is SEHNR and CDR2 is FQNEAQ (reference sequence). The CDR3 contains 11 residues. The germline V and J ends were trimmed by 5 bases and 1 base, with 3 bases remaining between them. CDR3 residues: CASSPSYEQYF. In nucleotides, the CDR3 is TGTGCCAGCAGCCCTTCCTACGAGCAGTACTTC.

This clonotype was observed at least ten times. The chain uses TRBV15 and TRBJ2-3, with 9 bases that match TRBD1. The trim removed 3 bases at V and 0 bases at J, leaving 7 bases unmatched. CDR1 and CDR2 (germline): LNHNV, YYDKDF (reference sequence). CDR3 size: 17 residues. DNA of the CDR3: TGTGCCACCAGCAGGATACAGGGGGCTATTAGCACAGATACGCAGTATTTT. This encodes CATSRIQGAISTDTQYF.

The chain combines TRBV20-1 with TRBJ2-2; D may be TRBD1 or TRBD2 (5 bases each). The CDR3 has 13 amino acids. CDR1 and CDR2 from the germline V gene are DFQATT and SNEGSKA (reference sequence). Trimming cost V 0 bases and J 7 bases, with 9 bases left between them. The CDR3 loop reads CSARERGLGELFF. The CDR3 region has the DNA TGCAGTGCTAGAGAACGGGGCCTCGGGGAGCTGTTTTTT.

This clonotype was found a few times. The rearrangement joins TRBV28 to TRBJ2-1; the D gene is possibly TRBD2 (6 bases). V was clipped by 10 bases and J by 8 bases, with 15 bases between them. CDR1 and CDR2 (germline): MDHEN, SYDVKM. The CDR3 runs to 12 residues. CDR3 protein: CAIAMGGDEQFF. CDR3 bases: TGTGCCATCGCAATGGGGGGAGATGAGCAGTTCTTC.

This clonotype was seen ten or more times. The chain combines TRBV12-3 or TRBV12-4 with TRBJ1-2, with a tentative D call TRBD1 (6 bases). The CDR3 totals 17 residues. Between the trimmed V and J ends, which lost 3 bases and 5 bases, there was a span of 22 bases. The CDR3 sequence: CASSFFGGREKTYGYTF. The CDR3 coding sequence is TGTGCCAGCAGTTTCTTCGGGGGCAGGGAGAAAACTTATGGCTACACCTTC.

The CDR3 loop is CASSSRLAPNSTDTQYF. The CDR3 DNA sequence: TGTGCCAGCAGCAGCCGACTAGCGCCCAATAGCACAGATACGCAGTATTTT. The chain carries TRBV7-8 and TRBJ2-3; TRBD2 agrees at 8 bases. V gave up 5 bases and J gave up 0 bases; unmatched junction bases: 10. CDR3 size: 17 residues. Germline lookup yields CDR1 SGHVS and CDR2 FQNEAQ.

This clonotype was counted only a few times. This chain connects TRBV29-1 to TRBJ1-1; possible D gene TRBD1, 6 bases. Germline V gene lookup returns CDR1 SQVTM and CDR2 ANQGSEA. Trimming shortened V by 3 bases and J by 5 bases, and 13 bases separated the two germline ends. The CDR3 extends over 13 amino acids. The chain's CDR3 is CSVDVEGGTEAFF. In DNA form, the CDR3 reads TGCAGCGTTGATGTTGAAGGGGGTACTGAAGCTTTCTTT.

The J gene is TRBJ1-1, the V gene TRBV4-3, with 8 bases fitting TRBD1. Germline CDR1 reads LGHNA; CDR2 reads YSLEER. The CDR3 runs to 15 residues. V shed 3 bases and J 1 base; nucleotides not matched to a gene: 4. Here the CDR3 DNA reads TGCGCCAGCAGCCACATTGGACAGGGGAACACTGAAGCTTTCTTT. Translated, it gives CASSHIGQGNTEAFF.

At least ten counts were recorded for this clonotype. This chain links TRBV5-1 with TRBJ1-2; 8 bases agree with TRBD1. CDR3 size: 13 residues. Losses at the gene ends were 3 bases for V and 5 bases for J; bases not matched to a gene: 3. The germline gives CDR1 SGHRS, CDR2 YFSETQ. The CDR3 region has the DNA TGCGCCAGCAGCTATGACAGGGGATATGGCTACACCTTC. Protein: CASSYDRGYGYTF.

In its sample, this clonotype was seen many times. The chain links TRBV7-6 to TRBJ2-2; TRBD1 matches at 7 bases. Germline values: CDR1 SGHVS, CDR2 FNYEAQ. This CDR3 has 16 residues. V shed 5 bases and J 4 bases; nucleotides not matched to a gene: 10. In DNA, the CDR3 is TGTGCCAGCAGCCTGGGAGAGGGGGCTTCCACCGGGGAGCTGTTTTTT. Protein: CASSLGEGASTGELFF.

V is TRBV24-1 and J is TRBJ2-1; TRBD2 is a possible D gene (6 bases). The V end lost 7 bases, the J end lost 0 bases, and 15 bases lay between the germline ends. CDR1 is KGHDR, CDR2 SFDVKD, per germline. The CDR3 is 16 amino acids. The CDR3 loop is CATSATGVGSYNEQFF. The CDR3 region has the DNA TGTGCCACCAGCGCGACGGGGGTAGGCTCCTACAATGAGCAGTTCTTC.

This clonotype turned up a few times. The chain is built from TRBV6-5 and TRBJ1-3, with a weak D call TRBD1 (6 bases). CDR1 and CDR2 (germline): MNHEY, SVGAGI. Trimming stripped 6 bases from V and 1 base from J, with 16 bases between. This CDR3 has 16 amino acids. The CDR3 region is CASRLAGANSGNTIYF. CDR3 sequence (DNA): TGTGCCAGCAGGTTGGCAGGGGCGAATTCTGGAAACACCATATATTTT.

This clonotype was picked up a small number of times. The rearrangement joins TRBV7-8 to TRBJ1-2; D is perhaps TRBD1 (5 bases). The CDR3 consists of 15 residues. V dropped 1 base and J dropped 2 bases, with 11 bases sitting between them. Germline CDR1 reads SGHVS; CDR2 reads FQNEAQ. The CDR3: CASSLEAGRNYGYTF. The CDR3 DNA follows: TGTGCCAGCAGCTTAGAAGCAGGGAGAAACTATGGCTACACCTTC. Together with reference TRBV7-8 and TRBJ1-2, the CDR3 gives the full variable domain: GAGVSQSPRYKVAKRGQDVALRCDPISGHVSLFWYQQALGQGPEFLTYFQNEAQLDKSGLPSDRFFAERPEGSVSTLKIQRTQQEDSAVYLCASSLEAGRNYGYTFGSGTRLTVV.

This chain uses TRBV30 with TRBJ1-5; the match to TRBD1 covers 7 bases. The CDR3 contains 13 residues. V shed 5 bases, J shed 5 bases, and the junction held 6 bases outside the gene matches. Germline CDR1 is GTSNPN and CDR2 is SVGIG (reference sequence). The CDR3 region is CAWAGTADQPQHF. CDR3 in DNA: TGTGCCTGGGCCGGGACAGCGGATCAGCCCCAGCATTTT.

This clonotype was observed a few times. V gene TRBV28 combines with J gene TRBJ2-3; 8 nucleotides align to TRBD1. Germline V gene data show CDR1 as MDHEN and CDR2 as SYDVKM. The trim removed 3 bases at V and 3 bases at J, leaving 14 bases unmatched. The length of the CDR3 is 18 residues. CDR3 amino acids: CASSLPPPDRVGTDTQYF. Here the CDR3 DNA reads TGTGCCAGCAGTTTGCCCCCCCCGGACAGGGTCGGAACAGATACGCAGTATTTT. Full variable domain (remainder filled in from reference TRBV28 and TRBJ2-3): DVKVTQSSRYLVKRTGEKVFLECVQDMDHENMFWYRQDPGLGLRLIYFSYDVKMKEKGDIPEGYSVSREKKERFSLILESASTNQTSMYLCASSLPPPDRVGTDTQYFGPGTRLTVL.

This sequence joins TRBV2 and TRBJ2-1; 10 nucleotides line up with TRBD1. The V gene's germline CDR1 is SNHLY and CDR2 FYNNEI. J was trimmed by 8 bases and V by 5 bases; bases with no gene match: 6. CDR3 size: 14 residues. The CDR3 reads CASSPTGGIDEQFF. The CDR3 coding sequence is TGTGCCAGCAGTCCGACAGGGGGCATCGATGAGCAGTTCTTC.

The chain uses TRBV6-6 and TRBJ2-5; D uncertain. Germline CDR1 MNHNY, CDR2 SVGAGI (reference sequence). Deletions cut 2 bases from V and 1 base from J, with 5 bases between. The CDR3 covers 13 residues. In DNA, the CDR3 is TGTGCCAGCAGTTACCTGTCCCAAGAGACCCAGTACTTC. Its protein product is CASSYLSQETQYF.

This clonotype was seen more than once but under ten times. V usage is TRBV7-8 and J usage is TRBJ2-7; D tentatively fits TRBD1 or TRBD2 (6 bases each). CDR3 size: 19 residues. Germline loops: CDR1 SGHVS, CDR2 FQNEAQ. V was pared by 1 base and J by 3 bases, with 25 bases between. CDR3 protein: CASSLGLIRGPRRVYEQYF. In nucleotides, the CDR3 is TGTGCCAGCAGCTTAGGCCTGATTCGGGGGCCTCGAAGGGTCTACGAGCAGTACTTC.

This clonotype was counted at least ten times. CDR3 nucleotides: TGTGCCAGCTCACCACCTATACTAGCTTCGACAGATACGCAGTATTTT. This codes for CASSPPILASTDTQYF. The rearrangement uses TRBV18 and TRBJ2-3; D perhaps matches TRBD2 (6 bases). This CDR3 contains 16 residues. Trimming removed 0 bases at V and 3 bases at J, with 13 bases between. Germline CDR1 KGHSH, CDR2 LQKENI.

The sample holds a few counts of this clonotype. The CDR3 coding sequence is TGTGCCAGCATGGACCCATCAGCGAACACCGGGGAGCTGTTTTTT. This codes for CASMDPSANTGELFF. The chain carries TRBV2 and TRBJ2-2, with unresolved D. In germline, CDR1 is SNHLY, CDR2 FYNNEI. Trimming shortened V by 7 bases and J by 0 bases, and 12 bases separated the two germline ends. This CDR3 comprises 15 residues. Full variable domain (missing parts from reference TRBV2 and TRBJ2-2): EPEVTQTPSHQVTQMGQEVILRCVPISNHLYFYWYRQILGQKVEFLVSFYNNEISEKSEIFDDQFSVERPDGSNFTLKIRSTKLEDSAMYFCASMDPSANTGELFFGEGSRLTVL.

This clonotype has a handful of counts. CDR3 DNA sequence: TGTGCCAGCAGACGAAGTTACAATGAGCAGTTCTTC. Translating gives CASRRSYNEQFF. This chain uses TRBV28 with TRBJ2-1, with D hard to call. Trimming shortened V by 6 bases and J by 4 bases, and 7 bases separated the two germline ends. From germline, CDR1 is MDHEN and CDR2 SYDVKM. The CDR3 loop spans 12 amino acids. Variable domain in full (rest from reference TRBV28 and TRBJ2-1): DVKVTQSSRYLVKRTGEKVFLECVQDMDHENMFWYRQDPGLGLRLIYFSYDVKMKEKGDIPEGYSVSREKKERFSLILESASTNQTSMYLCASRRSYNEQFFGPGTRLTVL.

This clonotype was seen many times. The chain combines TRBV7-8 with TRBJ2-6; unclear D gene. The V and J ends lost 5 bases and 2 bases respectively, with 10 bases between them. The germline gives CDR1 SGHVS, CDR2 FQNEAQ. The CDR3 extends over 15 amino acids. CDR3 nucleotides: TGTGCCAGCAGCCCCCAAACAGCTGGGGCCAACGTCCTGACTTTC. Protein product: CASSPQTAGANVLTF.

This clonotype was counted between two and nine times. The CDR3 loop is CASSPSQGNYGYTF. The CDR3 nucleotides are TGCGCCAGCAGCCCCAGCCAGGGCAACTATGGCTACACCTTC. The chain couples TRBV4-3 to TRBJ1-2; weak D call: TRBD1 (5 bases). V dropped 4 bases and J dropped 2 bases, with 11 bases sitting between them. Germline-derived CDR1 and CDR2 are LGHNA and YSLEER. This CDR3 has 14 amino acids.

V and J are TRBV6-2 or TRBV6-3 and TRBJ1-4; TRBD1 agrees at 9 bases. J gave up 8 bases and V 6 bases, and 7 bases lay outside the gene matches. There are 14 residues in the CDR3. Germline CDR1 and CDR2: MNHEY and SVGEGT. The CDR3 DNA is TGTGCCAGCAGCGCCGGACAGGGGAACGAAAAACTGTTTTTT. This encodes CASSAGQGNEKLFF.

The chain couples TRBV7-2 to TRBJ1-1; no clear D gene. Trimming removed 3 bases at V and 1 base at J, with 9 bases between. This CDR3 comprises 14 residues. CDR1 is SGHTA and CDR2 is FQGNSA in the germline V gene. The CDR3 DNA reads TGTGCCAGCAGCTTTCGCCGACAGAACACTGAAGCTTTCTTT. Translating gives CASSFRRQNTEAFF. The full variable domain, rest sourced from reference TRBV7-2 and TRBJ1-1, is GAGVSQSPSNKVTEKGKDVELRCDPISGHTALYWYRQSLGQGLEFLIYFQGNSAPDKSGLPSDRFSAERTGGSVSTLTIQRTQQEDSAVYLCASSFRRQNTEAFFGQGTRLTVV.

The chain uses TRBV9 and TRBJ1-1, with 7 bases lining up with TRBD1. The CDR3 contains 14 residues. Germline lookup yields CDR1 SGDLS and CDR2 YYNGEE. V was clipped by 0 bases and J by 3 bases; unmatched bases: 2. The DNA of the CDR3 is TGTGCCAGCAGCGTAGGTGGGACAGACACTGAAGCTTTCTTT. Its protein product is CASSVGGTDTEAFF.

The chain combines TRBV6-2 or TRBV6-3 with TRBJ2-3, with D possibly being TRBD2 (5 bases). This CDR3 is 15 amino acids long. Germline loops: CDR1 MNHEY, CDR2 SVGEGT. V gave up 5 bases and J gave up 3 bases, with 15 bases separating them. CDR3 sequence: CASSTGKRTTDTQYF. The CDR3 bases are TGTGCCAGCAGTACGGGAAAGAGAACGACAGATACGCAGTATTTT.